Below, one T cell receptor (beta chain) is given with its context. This CDR3 region has 15 residues. After removal of 5 bases from V and 4 bases from J, the junction contained 8 bases not matched to a gene. The germline V gene has CDR1 SGHNT and CDR2 YYREEE (reference sequence). Assay: immunoSEQ multiplex PCR; the TCRdb copy retains only in-frame clones and omits some. The sample has 200,000 to 250,000 clones; 92% are singletons. The sample belongs to a study of blood T cell repertoires in COVID-19. The sequencing input was peripheral blood. This sequence originates from a man aged 60-69 years with COVID-19, enrolled during active disease. V is TRBV5-4 and J is TRBJ2-1, with TRBD1 identical over 8 bases. The CDR3: CASRHDRGGYNEQFF. CDR3 nucleotides: TGTGCCAGCAGACACGACAGGGGTGGTTACAATGAGCAGTTCTTC.